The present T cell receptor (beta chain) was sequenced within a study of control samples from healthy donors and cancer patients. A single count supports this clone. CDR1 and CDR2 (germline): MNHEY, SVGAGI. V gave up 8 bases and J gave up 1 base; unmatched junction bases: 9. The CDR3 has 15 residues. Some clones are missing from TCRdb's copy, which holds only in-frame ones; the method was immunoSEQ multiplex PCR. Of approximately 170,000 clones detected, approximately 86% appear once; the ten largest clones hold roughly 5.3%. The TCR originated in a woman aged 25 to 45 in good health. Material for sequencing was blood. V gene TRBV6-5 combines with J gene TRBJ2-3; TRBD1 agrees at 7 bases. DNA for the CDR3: TGTGCCAGCTCAAAACAGGGGCTTCGCACAGATACGCAGTATTTT. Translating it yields CASSKQGLRTDTQYF.